The sequence of this T cell receptor beta chain was determined in a study of response to subunit inactivated influenza vaccine. Points from the study as a whole: The authors suggested that every seasonal influenza vaccination recruits few new T cells.

TCRdb analysed the RT-PCR reads with MiXCR anew, one entry per CDR3 protein. In the table there are about 520,000 distinct CDR3 sequences, less than 7.5% of which are singletons. This clonotype has at least ten counts. Its antigen is unknown. Sequenced here: PBMCs from blood, sampled around 25 months after vaccination. This TCR derives from a man between 50 and 69 years old who received an inactivated influenza vaccine.

CDR3 amino acids: CSVRDGSGANVLTF. In nucleotides, the CDR3 is TGCAGCGTTCGGGACGGCTCTGGGGCCAACGTCCTGACTTTC. The chain couples TRBV29-1 to TRBJ2-6; the D call may be TRBD1 or TRBD2 (5 bases each). Germline lookup yields CDR1 SQVTM and CDR2 ANQGSEA. V gave up 5 bases and J gave up 0 bases, with 8 bases separating them. The CDR3 is made up of 14 amino acids. The entire variable domain, with the rest obtained from reference TRBV29-1 and TRBJ2-6, is as follows: SAVISQKPSRDICQRGTSLTIQCQVDSQVTMMFWYRQQPGQSLTLIATANQGSEATYESGFVIDKFPISRPNLTFSTLTVSNMSPEDSSIYLCSVRDGSGANVLTFGAGSRLTVL.